Below, one T cell receptor (beta chain) is given with its context. This entry comes from a study of T cell responses to AZD1222 COVID-19 vaccine. The data were produced by immunoSEQ multiplex PCR, yet TCRdb's version contains in-frame clones alone and is incomplete. The repertoire consists of tens of thousands of clones, with approximately 91% occurring once and the leading ten covering about a tenth. With V trimmed by 2 bases and J by 4 bases, 8 bases remained unmatched. This CDR3 has 16 residues. Germline assignment: CDR1 SGHDN and CDR2 FVKESK. The clonotype comes from an adult in good health. V gene TRBV14 combines with J gene TRBJ2-1; 7 bases align to TRBD1. Sequenced material: peripheral blood, taken on day 0 of AZD1222 vaccination. For the CDR3, the DNA is TGTGCCAGCAGCCAACCCTCGGGACAGCCATACAATGAGCAGTTCTTC. Residues: CASSQPSGQPYNEQFF. The full variable domain, its missing parts supplied by reference TRBV14 and TRBJ2-1, is EAGVTQFPSHSVIEKGQTVTLRCDPISGHDNLYWYRRVMGKEIKFLLHFVKESKQDESGMPNNRFLAERTGGTYSTLKVQPAELEDSGVYFCASSQPSGQPYNEQFFGPGTRLTVL.